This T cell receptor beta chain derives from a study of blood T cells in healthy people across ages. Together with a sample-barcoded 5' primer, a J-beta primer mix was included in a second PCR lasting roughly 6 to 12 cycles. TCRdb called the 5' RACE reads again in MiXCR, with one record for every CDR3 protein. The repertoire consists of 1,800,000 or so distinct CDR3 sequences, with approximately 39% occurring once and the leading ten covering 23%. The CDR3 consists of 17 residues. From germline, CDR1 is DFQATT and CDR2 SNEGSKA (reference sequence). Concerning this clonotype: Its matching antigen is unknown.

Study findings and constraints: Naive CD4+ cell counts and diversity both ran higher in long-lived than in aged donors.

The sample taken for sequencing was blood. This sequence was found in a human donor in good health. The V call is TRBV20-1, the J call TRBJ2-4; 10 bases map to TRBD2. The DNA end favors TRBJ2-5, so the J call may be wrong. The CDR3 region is CSAPTSPSGGAWETQYF. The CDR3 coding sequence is TGCAGTGCCCCAACCTCCCCCAGCGGGGGGGCCTGGGAGACCCAGTACTTC.